The 29 T cell receptor beta chains presented below share a single source sample, sequenced in a study of beta chain features in type 1 diabetes. Isolated RNA was reverse transcribed in full, so expressed TCRB transcripts were sequenced. Sequencing used immunoSEQ multiplex PCR; TCRdb keeps in-frame clones, though not all of them. The sample carries under 300,000 clones, under 8.5% recorded once. Sequencing was done on a sample of central memory CD4+ T cells from blood. All receptors come from a young woman in good health.

The sample holds a few counts of this clone. The rearrangement joins TRBV5-6 to TRBJ2-1; tentative D call: TRBD2 (7 bases). Germline V CDR1 and CDR2: SGHDT, YYEEEE. The CDR3 totals 18 residues. Trimming cost V 4 bases and J 8 bases, with 28 bases left between them. The CDR3 reads CASSQRRGTLGLPDEQFF. CDR3 DNA sequence: TGTGCCAGCAGCCAACGGCGGGGGACACTTGGACTCCCTGATGAGCAGTTCTTC.

This clone appeared a few times. Germline and junction disagree at one end, which may indicate a read error. V is TRBV27 and J is TRBJ1-2, with TRBD1 identical over 9 bases. The CDR3 length is 14 residues. Per the germline V gene, CDR1 is MNHEY and CDR2 is SMNVEV (reference sequence). The chain's CDR3 is CASSLAGQGYAYTF. CDR3 DNA: TGTGCCAGCAGTTTGGCGGGACAGGGTTATGCCTACACCTTC.

The V gene is TRBV6-6, the J gene TRBJ2-7, with 11 bases identical to TRBD1. The CDR3 length is 14 residues. After removal of 4 bases from V and 6 bases from J, the junction contained 5 bases not matched to a gene. Germline-derived CDR1 and CDR2 are MNHNY and SVGAGI (reference sequence). The CDR3 DNA follows: TGTGCCAGCAGTTTAACGGGACAGGGGGTCGAGCAGTACGTC. Translation gives CASSLTGQGVEQYV.

CDR3 coding DNA: TGTGCCAGCAGCTTAGATAGTCTAGCGGACAATGAGCAGTTCTTC. This codes for CASSLDSLADNEQFF. The V gene is TRBV11-3, the J gene TRBJ2-1; 7 nucleotides agree with TRBD2. Germline values: CDR1 SGHNT, CDR2 YENEEA. The V and J ends lost 0 bases and 5 bases, in that order; junction bases with no gene match: 4. The CDR3 is 15 amino acids.

This clone was seen many times. CDR3 loop: CASSFSNNEKLFF. CDR3 DNA sequence: TGTGCCAGCAGCTTCAGCAATAATGAAAAACTGTTTTTT. The chain carries TRBV7-2 and TRBJ1-4; D remains ambiguous. V dropped 3 bases and J dropped 4 bases, with 6 bases sitting between them. Germline V gene lookup returns CDR1 SGHTA and CDR2 FQGNSA. The length of the CDR3 is 13 residues.

Only a few counts were recorded for this clone. The chain carries TRBV6-5 and TRBJ2-2, with D maybe TRBD1 (6 bases). Trimming took off 2 bases at V and 1 base at J, with 11 bases between the two ends. CDR3 length equals 16 residues. Looked up from germline, CDR1 is MNHEY and CDR2 is SVGAGI. The CDR3 spells CASSYRGYKNTGELFF. The CDR3 region has the DNA TGTGCCAGCAGTTACAGGGGGTATAAGAACACCGGGGAGCTGTTTTTT.

This clone was counted only a few times. V is TRBV29-1 and J is TRBJ2-4; the D is unclear. Trimming left V 8 bases short and J 1 base short, with 9 bases between. CDR1 SQVTM and CDR2 ANQGSEA come from the germline V gene. This CDR3 is 12 amino acids long. The DNA for the CDR3 is TGCAGCTACAAAGGGGCCAAAAACATTCAGTACTTC. Protein: CSYKGAKNIQYF. The full variable domain, completed using reference TRBV29-1 and TRBJ2-4, is SAVISQKPSRDICQRGTSLTIQCQVDSQVTMMFWYRQQPGQSLTLIATANQGSEATYESGFVIDKFPISRPNLTFSTLTVSNMSPEDSSIYLCSYKGAKNIQYFGAGTRLSVL.

This clone was counted ten times or more. The chain employs TRBV7-8 and TRBJ2-7, with TRBD1 matching over 9 bases. Per the germline V gene, CDR1 is SGHVS and CDR2 is FQNEAQ. This CDR3 contains 14 residues. V lost 5 bases to trimming and J lost 3 bases; unmatched junction nucleotides: 5. This CDR3 is CASSVGQGLYEQYV. The CDR3 DNA reads TGTGCCAGCAGCGTGGGACAGGGACTCTACGAGCAGTACGTC.

V gene TRBV28 combines with J gene TRBJ1-6; 10 bases align to TRBD1. The germline V gene encodes CDR1 MDHEN and CDR2 SYDVKM. The CDR3 is 12 amino acids. The trim removed 8 bases at V and 8 bases at J, leaving 0 bases unmatched. The CDR3, as DNA: TGTGCCAGCGGACAGGGGGATTCACCCCTCCACTTT. The encoded protein is CASGQGDSPLHF. The complete variable domain, with remaining parts taken from reference TRBV28 and TRBJ1-6, reads DVKVTQSSRYLVKRTGEKVFLECVQDMDHENMFWYRQDPGLGLRLIYFSYDVKMKEKGDIPEGYSVSREKKERFSLILESASTNQTSMYLCASGQGDSPLHFGNGTRLTVT.

This clone was detected a few times. This chain connects TRBV5-4 to TRBJ1-1, with 9 bases that match TRBD1. The CDR3 extends over 15 amino acids. CDR1 is SGHNT and CDR2 is YYREEE in the germline V gene (reference sequence). Trimming at V came to 1 base and at J to 4 bases, leaving 5 bases not matched to a gene. As DNA, the CDR3 is TGTGCCAGCAGCTTGCGACAGGGGGGAGGCACTGAAGCTTTCTTT. Its translation is CASSLRQGGGTEAFF.

In its sample, this clone was seen a few times. The J gene is TRBJ2-3, the V gene TRBV4-3, with a tentative D call TRBD2 (5 bases). V was trimmed by 5 bases and J by 2 bases, leaving 11 bases between them. Germline lookup yields CDR1 LGHNA and CDR2 YSLEER. This CDR3 is built from 14 residues. In DNA, the CDR3 is TGCGCCAGCAGCTTCGAGCGGTTCACAGATACGCAGTATTTT. Its protein product is CASSFERFTDTQYF.

The chain has TRBV7-3 and TRBJ2-1; D is unclear. There are 15 residues in the CDR3. Germline V gene data show CDR1 as SGHTA and CDR2 as FQGTGA. V was shortened by 5 bases and J by 2 bases, with 13 bases between the two germline ends. The CDR3 nucleotides are TGTGCCAGCAGCCCGCTTGGGGATGCCTACAATGAGCAGTTCTTC. Translation: CASSPLGDAYNEQFF.

This sequence joins TRBV21-1 and TRBJ1-2; the D call TRBD1 from the table was never checked on the DNA. TRBV21-1 is a pseudogene. There are 16 residues in the CDR3. The CDR3, as DNA: TGTGCCAGCAGCGGGGCTGCAGGGGGTTTTGACTATGGCTACACCTTC. Its translation is CASSGAAGGFDYGYTF.

This clone was observed at least ten times. The chain has TRBV14 and TRBJ2-7; 11 nucleotides match TRBD2. The CDR3 totals 17 residues. Losses at the gene ends were 1 base for V and 3 bases for J; bases not matched to a gene: 8. From germline, CDR1 is SGHDN and CDR2 FVKESK. The CDR3 loop reads CASSQGPTSGRIYEQYF. The DNA for the CDR3 is TGTGCCAGCAGCCAAGGCCCTACTAGCGGGAGAATCTACGAGCAGTACTTC.

The chain links TRBV7-2 to TRBJ1-3, with D unclear. This CDR3 is built from 13 residues. Germline loops: CDR1 SGHTA, CDR2 FQGNSA. V gave up 4 bases and J gave up 4 bases, with 8 bases separating them. The CDR3, as DNA: TGTGCCAGCAGCTCCTCTGGCGGAAACACCATATATTTT. This encodes CASSSSGGNTIYF.

A few counts support this clone. The V and J genes are TRBV6-5 and TRBJ1-1; no clear D. The CDR3 is 11 residues long. V was trimmed by 2 bases and J by 11 bases, leaving 9 bases between them. Germline lookup yields CDR1 MNHEY and CDR2 SVGAGI. The CDR3 region has the DNA TGTGCCAGCAGTTACCCGCCCCGGGCTTTCTTT. This translates into CASSYPPRAFF.

This clone came up a few times. This chain connects TRBV10-3 to TRBJ2-1, with no clear D. The CDR3 totals 11 residues. V lost 0 bases and J 6 bases, leaving 0 bases between the germline ends. Germline V gives CDR1 ENHRY, CDR2 SYGVKD. CDR3 amino acids: CAISESNEQFF. For the CDR3, the DNA is TGTGCCATCAGTGAGTCCAATGAGCAGTTCTTC.

At least ten counts were recorded for this clone. The chain links TRBV13 to TRBJ2-5, with a possible D match to TRBD1 (7 bases). CDR3 length: 14 amino acids. The germline CDR1 and CDR2 sequences are PRHDT and FYEKMQ (reference sequence). Trimming removed 5 bases from V and 4 bases from J, with 14 bases in between. The DNA for the CDR3 is TGTGCCAGCAGCACAAGACAGGGAGGAGAGACCCAGTACTTC. Amino acid sequence: CASSTRQGGETQYF.

The sample holds a few counts of this clone. The chain is built from TRBV25-1 and TRBJ2-2; maybe TRBD2 (6 bases). Germline V CDR1 and CDR2: MGHDK, SYGVNS. Trimming took off 10 bases at V and 3 bases at J, with 15 bases between the two ends. CDR3 size: 14 residues. The CDR3 loop is CATRRRGDTGELFF. The CDR3, as DNA: TGTGCCACCAGGCGGAGGGGAGACACCGGGGAGCTGTTTTTT.

V usage is TRBV25-1 and J usage is TRBJ1-2, with D possibly TRBD1 on 5 matching bases. Trimming removed 1 base from V and 4 bases from J, with 16 bases in between. Per the germline V gene, CDR1 is MGHDK and CDR2 is SYGVNS. The CDR3 is 16 amino acids. The DNA of the CDR3 is TGTGCCAGCAGTGAATCGACAGCAAAGTATAGCTATGGCTACACCTTC. This gives the protein CASSESTAKYSYGYTF.

At least ten counts were recorded for this clone. This same CDR3 is encoded by further DNA sequences in the sample. CDR3 protein: CASSLDGNTDTQYF. The CDR3 nucleotides are TGTGCCAGCAGCTTAGATGGAAACACAGATACGCAGTATTTT. This rearrangement joins TRBV11-3 to TRBJ2-3, with D unclear. This CDR3 region has 14 residues. Germline V lookup: CDR1 SGHNT, CDR2 YENEEA. Trimming removed 0 bases from V and 2 bases from J, with 6 bases in between.

The rearrangement uses TRBV5-6 and TRBJ1-2; no firm D call. Trimming left V 0 bases short and J 4 bases short, with 1 base between. There are 11 residues in the CDR3. Germline assignment: CDR1 SGHDT and CDR2 YYEEEE. In nucleotides, the CDR3 is TGTGCCAGCAGCTTGGGCTATGGCTACACCTTC. This translates into CASSLGYGYTF.

This clone turned up a few times. The CDR3 DNA is TGTGCCAGCAGCCAAGATTGGTTTGGCAATCAGCCCCAGCATTTT. This gives the protein CASSQDWFGNQPQHF. The chain is built from TRBV4-2 and TRBJ1-5; D gene unclear. Germline CDR1 LGHNA, CDR2 YNFKEQ. Between the trimmed V and J ends, which lost 0 bases and 2 bases, there was a span of 8 bases. This CDR3 has 15 amino acids.

Ten or more counts support this clone. The J gene is TRBJ1-4, the V gene TRBV4-3; no clear D. V lost 0 bases to trimming and J lost 0 bases, with 11 bases between them. The CDR3 loop spans 17 amino acids. Germline assignment: CDR1 LGHNA and CDR2 YSLEER. CDR3 bases: TGCGCCAGCAGCCAAGACCCAAGGGCCTCAACTAATGAAAAACTGTTTTTT. This codes for CASSQDPRASTNEKLFF.

This clone turned up a few times. The chain recombines TRBV19 with TRBJ1-5; no reliable D call. Germline lookup yields CDR1 LNHDA and CDR2 SQIVND (reference sequence). Trimming removed 6 bases from V and 5 bases from J, with 11 bases in between. The length of the CDR3 is 13 residues. CDR3 sequence reads: CASRVDRYQPQHF. CDR3 nucleotides: TGTGCCAGTAGGGTAGACCGTTATCAGCCCCAGCATTTT.

The V and J genes are TRBV7-3 and TRBJ2-1; D perhaps matches TRBD1 (6 bases). The germline V gene encodes CDR1 SGHTA and CDR2 FQGTGA. This CDR3 spans 15 amino acids. Trimming left V 5 bases short and J 3 bases short, with 14 bases between. The DNA of the CDR3 is TGTGCCAGCAGCGCACAGGGTACCCTCTACAATGAGCAGTTCTTC. Translated, it gives CASSAQGTLYNEQFF.

This clone was seen a few times. The rearrangement uses TRBV13 and TRBJ2-3, with TRBD1 identical over 8 bases. The V gene's germline CDR1 is PRHDT and CDR2 FYEKMQ (reference sequence). The length of the CDR3 is 16 residues. V lost 6 bases to trimming and J lost 0 bases; unmatched junction nucleotides: 8. The CDR3 sequence: CASSRARGQSTDTQYF. As DNA, the CDR3 is TGTGCCAGCAGTCGCGCCAGGGGGCAAAGCACAGATACGCAGTATTTT.

The chain joins TRBV6-5 to TRBJ2-7; no clear D. Per the germline V gene, CDR1 is MNHEY and CDR2 is SVGAGI. V lost 5 bases to trimming and J lost 6 bases, with 11 bases between them. The CDR3 covers 12 residues. Here the CDR3 DNA reads TGTGCCAGCAGTGGCCAGCTAGGCGAGCAGTACGTC. Encoded protein: CASSGQLGEQYV.

The J gene is TRBJ1-2, the V gene TRBV6-5, with a possible D match to TRBD1 (6 bases). From germline, CDR1 is MNHEY and CDR2 SVGAGI. V was shortened by 6 bases and J by 5 bases, with 19 bases between the two germline ends. The CDR3 totals 15 residues. CDR3 bases: TGTGCCAGCAGGGAACAGGGAGTGGCTTTATATGGCTACACCTTC. Residues: CASREQGVALYGYTF.